The entry below describes one T cell receptor beta chain. This sample stems from a study of cytomegalovirus exposure and HLA in healthy donors. Researchers ran the PCR with 60 Vbeta and 13 Jbeta primers. Libraries were prepared by immunoSEQ multiplex PCR; TCRdb keeps only in-frame clonotypes and omits some of them. Of roughly 110,000 clones detected, 70% to 80% appear once; the ten largest clones hold around 12%. J was trimmed by 2 bases and V by 4 bases; bases with no gene match: 4. From germline, CDR1 is SGHRS and CDR2 YFSETQ. The CDR3 covers 14 residues. Each donor's status was that of a healthy bone marrow donor.

This sequence originates from a woman in her thirties or forties in good health and CMV-seropositive. Specimen: PBMCs. The rearrangement links TRBV5-1 to TRBJ2-3, with TRBD2 matching 7 bases. Here the CDR3 reads CASSPAGYTDTQYF. The CDR3 DNA reads TGCGCCAGCAGCCCAGCGGGGTACACAGATACGCAGTATTTT.